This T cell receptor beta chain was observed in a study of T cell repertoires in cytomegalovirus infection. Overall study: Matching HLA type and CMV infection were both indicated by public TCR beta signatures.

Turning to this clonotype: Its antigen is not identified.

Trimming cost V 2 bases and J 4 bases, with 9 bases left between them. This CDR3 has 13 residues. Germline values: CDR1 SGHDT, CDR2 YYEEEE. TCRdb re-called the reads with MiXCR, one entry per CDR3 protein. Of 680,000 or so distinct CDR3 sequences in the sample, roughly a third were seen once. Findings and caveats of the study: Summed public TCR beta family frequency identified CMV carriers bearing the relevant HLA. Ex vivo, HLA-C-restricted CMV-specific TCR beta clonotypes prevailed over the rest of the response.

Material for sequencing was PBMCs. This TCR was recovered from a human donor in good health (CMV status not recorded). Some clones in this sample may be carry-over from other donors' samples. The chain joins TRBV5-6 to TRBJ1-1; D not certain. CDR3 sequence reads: CASSFLGSTEAFF. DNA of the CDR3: TGTGCCAGCAGCTTTTTGGGTTCCACTGAAGCTTTCTTT.